This TCR beta chain was documented in a study of cytomegalovirus exposure and HLA in healthy donors. The study ran its PCR with 60 Vbeta and 13 Jbeta primers. Some clones are missing from TCRdb's copy, which holds only in-frame ones; the method was immunoSEQ multiplex PCR. Here the sample spans roughly 120,000 clones, 75% to 90% being singletons. About this clone: Its target is not known.

This CDR3 has 17 residues. V trimming: 0 bases; J trimming: 1 base; junction bases outside the gene matches: 4. The germline V gene has CDR1 SGDLS and CDR2 YYNGEE. Whole-study findings and limits: Later analysis demonstrated an association between a missense DCLRE1C variant and TCR beta V- and J-gene trimming.

The sample consisted of PBMCs. This receptor was taken from a man aged 45-65 years in good health and CMV-seronegative. The V call is TRBV9, the J call TRBJ2-1; 10 bases match TRBD2. The CDR3 here is CASSVGTSGMSYNEQFF. DNA for the CDR3: TGTGCCAGCAGCGTAGGTACTAGCGGGATGTCCTACAATGAGCAGTTCTTC.